The 13 T cell receptor beta chains below come from one sample, sequenced in a study of cytomegalovirus exposure and HLA in healthy donors. PCR amplification relied on 60 Vbeta primers (plus 13 Jbeta primers). Here immunoSEQ multiplex PCR was the method, and the copy in TCRdb shows in-frame clones only, minus some. The table lists about 170,000 clones, 60% to 85% of them singletons. Sequencing was carried out using PBMCs. Receptors originate from a female donor in good health and CMV-seronegative.

The chain combines TRBV19 with TRBJ1-2; tentative D call: TRBD1 (6 bases). Germline CDR1 is LNHDA and CDR2 is SQIVND (reference sequence). V lost 8 bases and J 3 bases, leaving 13 bases between the germline ends. This CDR3 is built from 13 residues. The CDR3, as DNA: TGTGCCAGTCCAAAACGGACAGACTATGGCTACACCTTC. Its protein is CASPKRTDYGYTF.

This CDR3 reads CASSLRGGGGYNSPLHF. The CDR3 nucleotides are TGCGCCAGCAGCTTGCGCGGGGGAGGAGGTTATAATTCACCCCTCCACTTT. V and J are TRBV5-1 and TRBJ1-6; D may be TRBD1 (5 bases). Between the trimmed V and J ends, which lost 1 base and 4 bases, there was a span of 15 bases. CDR3 length equals 17 residues. The V gene's germline CDR1 is SGHRS and CDR2 YFSETQ.

The chain has TRBV6-1 and TRBJ1-1, with no clear D. V lost 2 bases and J 3 bases, leaving 4 bases between the germline ends. Germline V gene data show CDR1 as MNHNS and CDR2 as SASEGT. This CDR3 spans 12 amino acids. CDR3 in DNA: TGTGCCAGCAGTGAACCCGACACTGAAGCTTTCTTT. Amino acids: CASSEPDTEAFF.

The CDR3 region is CSVEGTSGGVSYEQYF. The CDR3 DNA follows: TGCAGCGTTGAAGGGACTAGCGGGGGGGTCTCCTACGAGCAGTACTTC. The chain employs TRBV29-1 and TRBJ2-7, with 15 positions matching TRBD2. This CDR3 comprises 16 residues. The ends lost 1 base at V and 0 bases at J; junction bases unmatched: 1. Germline lookup yields CDR1 SQVTM and CDR2 ANQGSEA.

The chain combines TRBV25-1 with TRBJ1-5; D possibly corresponds to TRBD1 (6 bases). Germline V gene data show CDR1 as MGHDK and CDR2 as SYGVNS. There are 13 residues in the CDR3. Trimming shortened V by 8 bases and J by 3 bases, and 11 bases separated the two germline ends. This chain's CDR3 is CASSGVNNQPQHF. The CDR3 coding sequence is TGTGCCAGCTCAGGGGTTAACAATCAGCCCCAGCATTTT.

The rearrangement links TRBV15 to TRBJ2-3, with D possibly being TRBD1 (6 bases). CDR3 size: 16 residues. Germline V lookup: CDR1 LNHNV, CDR2 YYDKDF (reference sequence). V was trimmed by 0 bases and J by 3 bases, leaving 13 bases between them. This CDR3 reads CATSREALGGTDTQYF. CDR3 nucleotides: TGTGCCACCAGCAGAGAGGCGTTAGGGGGAACAGATACGCAGTATTTT.

The chain joins TRBV27 to TRBJ1-1; D ambiguous. CDR3 length: 17 amino acids. Germline V gene data show CDR1 as MNHEY and CDR2 as SMNVEV (reference sequence). V was clipped by 0 bases and J by 1 base, with 15 bases between them. The DNA of the CDR3 is TGTGCCAGCAGTTTATCGCCCACAGATTGGAAGAACACTGAAGCTTTCTTT. Its translation: CASSLSPTDWKNTEAFF.

The rearrangement uses TRBV6-4 and TRBJ2-2; D is uncertain. The V gene lost 4 bases and the J gene lost 0 bases, with 6 bases spanning the gap. This CDR3 region has 14 residues. Per germline, CDR1 MRHNA and CDR2 SNTAGT. CDR3 in DNA: TGTGCCAGCAGTGGGAGATCGAACACCGGGGAGCTGTTTTTT. This encodes CASSGRSNTGELFF.

V and J are TRBV6-1 and TRBJ1-4, with D tentatively TRBD1 (5 bases). Germline V gene lookup returns CDR1 MNHNS and CDR2 SASEGT. This CDR3 has 15 residues. V was shortened by 3 bases and J by 0 bases, with 8 bases between the two germline ends. The CDR3 DNA reads as TGTGCCAGCAGTGATGGGGGGGCAACTAATGAAAAACTGTTTTTT. Translation: CASSDGGATNEKLFF.

V usage is TRBV6-5 and J usage is TRBJ2-2, with D perhaps matching TRBD1 (6 bases). The CDR3 is made up of 15 amino acids. Germline V gene data show CDR1 as MNHEY and CDR2 as SVGAGI. The V end was cut by 4 bases, the J end by 6 bases, with 15 bases between. Here the CDR3 reads CASSFTIGQPGELFF. Written as DNA, the CDR3 is TGTGCCAGCAGTTTCACGATCGGACAGCCCGGGGAGCTGTTTTTT.

Regarding this clone: Other DNA variants within this sample encode the same CDR3. This chain uses TRBV5-4 with TRBJ1-2; 8 positions match TRBD1. V shed 4 bases and J 6 bases; nucleotides not matched to a gene: 8. CDR1 and CDR2 from the germline V gene are SGHNT and YYREEE (reference sequence). The CDR3 sequence is 14 residues long. The CDR3 DNA reads as TGTGCCAGCAGCCTGCCCTCAGGGGGCGATGGCTACACCTTC. Translation: CASSLPSGGDGYTF.

The DNA for the CDR3 is TGTGCCACCCGCCGGGACAGGTCTCAGCCCCAGCATTTT. Its protein product is CATRRDRSQPQHF. The chain links TRBV6-5 to TRBJ1-5; 8 bases map to TRBD1. The CDR3 is 13 residues long. Looked up from germline, CDR1 is MNHEY and CDR2 is SVGAGI. The V segment lost 10 bases and the J segment 6 bases; nucleotides outside the gene matches: 8.

V and J are TRBV2 and TRBJ1-4; unclear D gene. The CDR3 contains 14 residues. V was clipped by 3 bases and J by 3 bases, with 8 bases between them. Germline V gene data show CDR1 as SNHLY and CDR2 as FYNNEI. The CDR3 DNA reads TGTGCCAGCAGTGATCTCTCGTCTAATGAAAAACTGTTTTTT. Its translation: CASSDLSSNEKLFF. The whole variable domain, filled in from reference TRBV2 and TRBJ1-4, reads EPEVTQTPSHQVTQMGQEVILRCVPISNHLYFYWYRQILGQKVEFLVSFYNNEISEKSEIFDDQFSVERPDGSNFTLKIRSTKLEDSAMYFCASSDLSSNEKLFFGSGTQLSVL.